Sequencing of this TCR beta chain was carried out in a study of Ad26.COV2.S vaccination and SARS-CoV-2 variants. The CDR3 is made up of 16 amino acids. Germline loops: CDR1 KGHDR, CDR2 SFDVKD. Between the trimmed V and J ends, which lost 5 bases and 0 bases, there was a span of 10 bases. Treatment: about 20 received Ad26.COV2.S at low or high dose, single or two shots; a few received placebo; per-sample allocation not given. Vaccine and placebo recipients were sampled on day 63 after the first injection. Repertoires were generated with immunoSEQ multiplex PCR, while TCRdb's copy carries only in-frame clones and drops some. The table records a few hundred thousand clones, about nine tenths of them present only once. This clone was seen just once.

The sample consisted of peripheral blood, taken in a trial of Ad26.COV2.S vaccine versus placebo. This clonotype originated in a person between 18 and 65 years old who received the Ad26.COV2.S COVID-19 vaccine or a placebo. The chain joins TRBV24-1 to TRBJ2-6, with a possible D match to TRBD1 (6 bases). CDR3 DNA sequence: TGTGCCACCAGTGCGCAGGGGCGCTCTGGGGCCAACGTCCTGACTTTC. Translating it yields CATSAQGRSGANVLTF.